The 21 T cell receptor beta chains below were found in one sample sequenced in a study of blood T cell repertoires in COVID-19. Clones were read by immunoSEQ multiplex PCR, and TCRdb kept only the in-frame ones, dropping some. Among 320,000 or so clones listed, roughly 89% were seen once. Sequences were obtained from PBMCs or T cells enriched from blood (not recorded which). The receptor source for this set is a man aged 55-75 years who had recovered from COVID-19.

The chain employs TRBV28 and TRBJ2-7; 7 bases match TRBD1. V lost 5 bases, J lost 0 bases, and 4 bases stayed unmatched. The length of the CDR3 is 14 residues. Germline CDR1 and CDR2: MDHEN and SYDVKM. DNA of the CDR3: TGTGCCAGCAGTCGACAGGGCCTCTCCTACGAGCAGTACTTC. Its translation: CASSRQGLSYEQYF.

The V call is TRBV9, the J call TRBJ1-3; D might be TRBD1 (5 bases). The germline CDR1 and CDR2 sequences are SGDLS and YYNGEE. Trimming took off 0 bases at V and 1 base at J, with 11 bases between the two ends. CDR3 length equals 16 residues. The CDR3 loop is CASSVGQGASGNTIYF. The CDR3 DNA reads as TGTGCCAGCAGCGTAGGGCAAGGGGCTTCTGGAAACACCATATATTTT.

This clone occurred a few times. The rearrangement joins TRBV7-9 to TRBJ2-7, with D unresolved. Germline CDR1 SEHNR, CDR2 FQNEAQ (reference sequence). The V end was cut by 2 bases, the J end by 4 bases, with 6 bases between. This CDR3 spans 12 amino acids. The CDR3 bases are TGTGCCAGCAGCTTAAGACAATACGAGCAGTACTTC. Translating gives CASSLRQYEQYF.

The V call is TRBV5-1, the J call TRBJ2-2, with 11 bases matching TRBD1. Germline CDR1 reads SGHRS; CDR2 reads YFSETQ. This CDR3 is 15 amino acids long. After removal of 2 bases from V and 5 bases from J, the junction contained 2 bases not matched to a gene. The CDR3 DNA sequence: TGCGCCAGCAGCTTAGGACAGGGGGCTACCGGGGAGCTGTTTTTT. Amino acids: CASSLGQGATGELFF.

The chain has TRBV6-6 and TRBJ2-1; no reliable D call. CDR1 is MNHNY, CDR2 SVGAGI, per germline (reference sequence). The CDR3 extends over 11 amino acids. V lost 5 bases, J lost 5 bases, and 4 bases lay in between. The CDR3 sequence is CASSRNNEQFF. CDR3 sequence (DNA): TGTGCCAGCAGTCGCAACAATGAGCAGTTCTTC.

The chain is built from TRBV10-3 and TRBJ1-1; D gene ambiguous. Looked up from germline, CDR1 is ENHRY and CDR2 is SYGVKD. This CDR3 contains 15 residues. V dropped 0 bases and J dropped 1 base, with 9 bases sitting between them. The CDR3 bases are TGTGCCATCAGTGAGTCGAGGGTCGGGAACACTGAAGCTTTCTTT. This gives the protein CAISESRVGNTEAFF.

The chain couples TRBV7-2 to TRBJ2-7; 7 bases are shared with TRBD1. Trimming cost V 6 bases and J 0 bases; bases outside gene matches: 5. CDR3 length: 14 amino acids. Germline V gene sequence: CDR1 SGHTA, CDR2 FQGNSA. The CDR3 region has the DNA TGTGCCAGCAGTTTCACAGGGGTCTCCTACGAGCAGTACTTC. Translated, it gives CASSFTGVSYEQYF.

The gene calls are TRBV7-6 and TRBJ2-7, with TRBD2 matching 9 bases. V shed 5 bases, J shed 2 bases, and the junction held 7 bases outside the gene matches. Per the germline V gene, CDR1 is SGHVS and CDR2 is FNYEAQ. The CDR3 has 15 amino acids. The CDR3 region is CASSPTGLATYEQYF. The CDR3 DNA sequence: TGTGCCAGCAGCCCCACCGGACTAGCGACCTACGAGCAGTACTTC.

The chain carries TRBV5-1 and TRBJ2-1, with 7 bases aligning to TRBD2. Germline assignment: CDR1 SGHRS and CDR2 YFSETQ. The CDR3 totals 15 residues. V trimming: 1 base; J trimming: 4 bases; junction bases outside the gene matches: 5. In nucleotides, the CDR3 is TGCGCCAGCAGCTTGAGGCTAGCGGCGTACAATGAGCAGTTCTTC. Translation: CASSLRLAAYNEQFF.

This rearrangement joins TRBV3-1 (or the pseudogene TRBV3-2) to TRBJ2-3, with 14 bases fitting TRBD2. The germline gives CDR1 LGHDT, CDR2 YNNKEL (reference sequence). The CDR3 spans 16 residues. Unmatched junction bases numbered 4, after V lost 4 bases and J lost 4 bases. The CDR3 DNA reads as TGTGCCAGCAGCCGGGGACTAGCGGGAGCCTCAGATACGCAGTATTTT. Its translation is CASSRGLAGASDTQYF.

The chain recombines TRBV7-9 with TRBJ1-1; D may be TRBD1 (6 bases). The V and J ends lost 2 bases and 6 bases respectively, with 13 bases between them. Germline CDR1 SEHNR, CDR2 FQNEAQ (reference sequence). This CDR3 contains 14 residues. The DNA for the CDR3 is TGTGCCAGCAGCTTACAGGGGATCAGGGCTGAAGCTTTCTTT. This encodes CASSLQGIRAEAFF.

The chain couples TRBV29-1 to TRBJ2-5, with 9 bases lining up with TRBD1. In germline, CDR1 is SQVTM, CDR2 ANQGSEA. J was trimmed by 2 bases and V by 5 bases; bases with no gene match: 9. This CDR3 spans 15 amino acids. CDR3 sequence (DNA): TGCAGCGTTCCCCCGGGACAGGGCTCTCAAGAGACCCAGTACTTC. As protein: CSVPPGQGSQETQYF. The full variable domain, with the rest looked up from reference TRBV29-1 and TRBJ2-5, is SAVISQKPSRDICQRGTSLTIQCQVDSQVTMMFWYRQQPGQSLTLIATANQGSEATYESGFVIDKFPISRPNLTFSTLTVSNMSPEDSSIYLCSVPPGQGSQETQYFGPGTRLLVL.

This clone occurred a few times. This chain joins TRBV5-1 and TRBJ2-5; 9 nucleotides align to TRBD2. The CDR3 has 13 residues. The germline V gene encodes CDR1 SGHRS and CDR2 YFSETQ. V lost 7 bases, J lost 2 bases, and 3 bases stayed unmatched. This CDR3 reads CASGLAGQETQYF. The CDR3, as DNA: TGCGCCAGCGGGCTAGCGGGACAAGAGACCCAGTACTTC. The whole variable domain, filled in from reference TRBV5-1 and TRBJ2-5, reads KAGVTQTPRYLIKTRGQQVTLSCSPISGHRSVSWYQQTPGQGLQFLFEYFSETQRNKGNFPGRFSGRQFSNSRSEMNVSTLELGDSALYLCASGLAGQETQYFGPGTRLLVL.

The V and J genes are TRBV7-3 and TRBJ2-1; D might be TRBD2 (6 bases). CDR3 length: 14 residues. The V and J ends lost 5 bases and 5 bases respectively, with 13 bases between them. In germline, CDR1 is SGHTA, CDR2 FQGTGA. CDR3 nucleotide sequence: TGTGCCAGCAGCGCGGCGGGGATAAACAATGAGCAGTTCTTC. Protein sequence: CASSAAGINNEQFF.

This rearrangement joins TRBV3-1 (or the pseudogene TRBV3-2) to TRBJ1-1; 7 bases are a match to TRBD1. The V and J ends lost 4 bases and 0 bases, in that order; junction bases with no gene match: 5. This CDR3 comprises 15 residues. CDR1 and CDR2 from the germline V gene are LGHDT and YNNKEL (reference sequence). The CDR3 region is CASSPEDRVNTEAFF. The CDR3 coding sequence is TGTGCCAGCAGCCCAGAAGACAGGGTGAACACTGAAGCTTTCTTT.

This chain uses TRBV19 with TRBJ2-1; 9 nucleotides agree with TRBD2. The CDR3 length is 18 residues. CDR1 and CDR2 (germline): LNHDA, SQIVND (reference sequence). Trimming removed 4 bases from V and 0 bases from J; junction bases left unmatched: 10. Here the CDR3 DNA reads TGTGCCAGTAGTAAACTCCTAGCGGGACGGAGCTCCTACAATGAGCAGTTCTTC. Protein sequence: CASSKLLAGRSSYNEQFF.

This chain uses TRBV5-1 with TRBJ2-5; the D gene is possibly TRBD1 (7 bases). Trimming removed 0 bases at V and 2 bases at J, with 14 bases between. This CDR3 region has 16 residues. Germline loops: CDR1 SGHRS, CDR2 YFSETQ. As DNA, the CDR3 is TGCGCCAGCAGCTTGGGGGCAGGGGGGCAACAAGAGACCCAGTACTTC. This gives the protein CASSLGAGGQQETQYF.

The gene calls are TRBV11-3 and TRBJ1-2; D is perhaps TRBD1 (5 bases). The CDR3 is 13 amino acids. V was pared by 1 base and J by 5 bases, with 8 bases between. Germline V CDR1 and CDR2: SGHNT, YENEEA. The CDR3, as DNA: TGTGCCAGCAGCTTAGGCCCAGGGTATGGCTACACCTTC. It specifies CASSLGPGYGYTF.

The chain is built from TRBV7-2 and TRBJ1-5; 7 nucleotides line up with TRBD1. Unmatched junction bases numbered 2, after V lost 3 bases and J lost 0 bases. The germline CDR1 and CDR2 sequences are SGHTA and FQGNSA. The CDR3 has 15 amino acids. CDR3 protein: CASSLGQNSNQPQHF. The DNA for the CDR3 is TGTGCCAGCAGCTTGGGACAGAATAGCAATCAGCCCCAGCATTTT.

This chain uses TRBV9 with TRBJ1-2; D is perhaps TRBD1 (5 bases). The ends were cut back, 0 bases at V and 4 bases at J, with 13 bases in the middle. Germline CDR1 and CDR2: SGDLS and YYNGEE. There are 15 residues in the CDR3. CDR3 bases: TGTGCCAGCAGCGTAGCAGGGTACACCTCCTATGGCTACACCTTC. Protein sequence: CASSVAGYTSYGYTF.

For the CDR3, the DNA is TGTGCCAGCAGCACTAGTCAAGGGCTCACCGGGGAGCTGTTTTTT. Protein product: CASSTSQGLTGELFF. This chain links TRBV9 with TRBJ2-2, with D possibly TRBD2 on 5 matching bases. Trimming took 4 bases from V and 4 from J, leaving 14 bases between them. The germline CDR1 and CDR2 sequences are SGDLS and YYNGEE. The CDR3 spans 15 residues. Together with reference TRBV9 and TRBJ2-2, the CDR3 gives the full variable domain: DSGVTQTPKHLITATGQRVTLRCSPRSGDLSVYWYQQSLDQGLQFLIQYYNGEERAKGNILERFSAQQFPDLHSELNLSSLELGDSALYFCASSTSQGLTGELFFGEGSRLTVL.